This T cell receptor beta chain originates from a study of tumor-infiltrating lymphocytes in oesophageal squamous cell carcinoma. This CDR3 region has 13 residues. Germline CDR1 is MDHEN and CDR2 is SYDVKM. TCRdb reanalysed the PCR reads using MiXCR and keeps one entry per CDR3 protein. The table shows about 21,000 distinct CDR3 sequences, with 30% to 45% occurring only once. This clonotype was found once. The sequencing sample was made of esophageal tumor tissue. The rearrangement links TRBV28 to TRBJ2-1; 7 positions agree with TRBD1. The last part of the DNA fits TRBJ1-2 better; the J call may be wrong. The TCR sequence derives from a male donor with esophageal squamous cell carcinoma. CDR3 bases: TGTGCCAGCAGTTTATGGACAGGGTATGGCTACACCTTC. It codes for CASSLWTGYGYTF.